This T cell receptor (beta chain) was documented in a study of neurological immune-mediated disorders. The authors made cDNA by 5'RACE with 10-nucleotide random UMIs. TCRdb recomputed calls from the 5' RACE reads with MiXCR, one row per CDR3 protein. The data show tens of thousands of distinct CDR3 sequences, 2% to 2.5% seen once. This clonotype is classed as medium-sized (0.01 to 0.1%). The antigen remains undetermined. Study-wide findings and caveats: The most TCR clonal expansion was seen in HTLV-1-associated myelopathy, whereas the least was seen in multiple sclerosis, below the level in healthy controls. Private repertoires in all groups were suggested, as expanded clones shared no CDR3 amino acid sequences across subjects.

With 2 bases removed from V and 5 bases from J, the gap between germline ends came to 12 bases. CDR3 length equals 14 residues. Germline loops: CDR1 DFQATT, CDR2 SNEGSKA (reference sequence). The unsorted libraries originated from 2 million PBMCs kept at -80 C. The TCR comes from a man aged 50 or older with multiple sclerosis. The gene calls are TRBV20-1 and TRBJ2-2; possibly TRBD2 for D (7 bases). Sequencing input: PBMCs. CDR3 in DNA: TGCAGTGCTAGAAGGGGGGGTGAAACCGGGGAGCTGTTTTTT. Translated: CSARRGGETGELFF.